This T cell receptor beta chain was observed in a study of identical twins. Overall study findings and caveats: Within beta out-of-frame sequences, the excess sharing observed between twins was weaker. The same donors were not followed; conclusions instead depended on cross-sectional statistical analysis. Modelling underestimated the level of out-of-frame TCR alpha sharing observed in monozygotic twins. High-abundance cord blood beta clonotypes had fewer insertions; memory repertoires showed none.

TCRdb redid the calling of the 5' RACE reads with MiXCR, one entry per CDR3 protein. The sample has around 500,000 distinct CDR3 sequences, 13% to 15% seen once. Worth noting for this clonotype: The antigen is undetermined.

The same sample was also studied in work on yellow fever vaccine responses in identical twins.

Sample: CD4+ T cells sorted from blood. The TCR comes from a woman aged 18-35 years in good health.

CDR3 bases: TGTGCCAGCAGTTTAGCAGGGGCCCCCTACGAGCAGTACTTC. Its translation: CASSLAGAPYEQYF. The chain carries TRBV12-3 or TRBV12-4 and TRBJ2-7; weak D call: TRBD1 (5 bases). V dropped 0 bases and J dropped 2 bases, with 8 bases sitting between them. This CDR3 comprises 14 residues.